This is a list of T cell receptor beta chains from one sample in a study of graft-versus-host responses after intestinal transplantation. No antigen is known for these receptors. The assay was immunoSEQ multiplex PCR, and TCRdb's table has in-frame clones only and misses some. The sample has some 100,000 clones; 80% to 95% are singletons. This specimen consisted of unstimulated CD8+ T cells sorted from spleen or lymph node cells, obtained before intestinal transplant. The receptors come from a human donor who received an intestinal transplant. Both conserved end residues are part of each CDR3. Fields, in order: clone size, V gene, CDR3 protein. Only part of the rows carry a size: once, few, many, or a class if the clone is expanded.

>NA|TRBV4-1
CASSQESEAFF
>NA|TRBV2
CASSETDTQYF
>NA|TRBV28
CASSLPWTGFGYTF
>once|TRBV5-6
CASSRVLMPSGNTGELFF
>NA|TRBV15
CATSGFSGSSYNEQFF
>NA|TRBV5-6
CASSLDFSYNEQFF
>NA|TRBV28
CASGENGETQYF
>NA|TRBV11-1
CASSLDSAVPSVDTGELFF
>NA|TRBV29-1
CSALPRLAGTTDTQYF
>NA|TRBV5-1
CASSLIRETGELFF
>NA|TRBV9
CASSSPEWGAGAHTDTQYF
>few|TRBV6-6
CASSYPETGQGEQYF
>NA|TRBV7-9
CASSSGELFF
>NA|TRBV9
CASSVDGGRNTEAFF
>NA|TRBV5-6
CASSLVQFHEQFF
>NA|TRBV7-6
CASSPFALAGETQYF
>NA|TRBV6-5
CASSYSVIDGYTF
>NA|TRBV4-1
CASSQWDRAWPQHF
>once|TRBV5-1
CASSPPDGQKTEAFF
>NA|TRBV4-1
CASSQEDAGPSYEQYF
>NA|TRBV27
CASSLPGATAVAFF
>NA|TRBV7-9
CASSPPQGDEKLFF
>NA|TRBV4-1
CASSQQASGLNNEQFF
>NA|TRBV5-6
CASSFQGGTEAFF
>NA|TRBV5-4
CASSSLGLALSGSYEQYF
>NA|TRBV6-1
CASMAGIYGYTF
>NA|TRBV13
CASSPRLAPYEQYF
>NA|TRBV5-4
CASSSEDRVAGGELFF
>once|TRBV7-7
CASSSGYRTSGVETQYF
>NA|TRBV11-1
CASSLVGSGETTDTQYF